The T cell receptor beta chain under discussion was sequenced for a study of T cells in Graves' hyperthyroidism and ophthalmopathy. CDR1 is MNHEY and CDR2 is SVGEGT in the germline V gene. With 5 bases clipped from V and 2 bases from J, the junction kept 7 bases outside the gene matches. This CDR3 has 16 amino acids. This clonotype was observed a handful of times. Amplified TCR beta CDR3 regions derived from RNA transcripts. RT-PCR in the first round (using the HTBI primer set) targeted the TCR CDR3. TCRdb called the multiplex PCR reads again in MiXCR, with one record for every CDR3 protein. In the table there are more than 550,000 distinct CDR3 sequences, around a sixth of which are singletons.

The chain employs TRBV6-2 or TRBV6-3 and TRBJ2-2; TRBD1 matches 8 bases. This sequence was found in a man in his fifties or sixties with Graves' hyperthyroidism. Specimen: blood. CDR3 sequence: CASSNRDRRNTGELFF. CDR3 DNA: TGTGCCAGCAGTAACCGGGACAGGAGAAACACCGGGGAGCTGTTTTTT.